Detailed here is one T cell receptor beta chain. Its antigen is unidentified. Using a J-beta primer mix together with a sample-barcoded 5' primer, a second PCR was run for roughly 6 to 11 cycles. Template switching added a 12-random-nucleotide identifier to every cDNA molecule. Using its own MiXCR run on the 5' RACE reads, TCRdb lists one record per CDR3 protein. The data show some 1,800,000 distinct CDR3 sequences, with 35% to 50% seen just once and under 25% held by the top ten. This record comes from a study of blood T cells in healthy people across ages. Whole-study findings and limits: Whereas aged donors had fewer naive CD4+ cells, long-lived donors had more of them and higher diversity. A roughly linear age-dependent decrease characterized TCR beta diversity per million T cells.

The CDR3 extends over 13 amino acids. The V and J ends lost 3 bases and 8 bases respectively, with 11 bases between them. The source is a human donor in good health. The specimen sequenced was blood. V usage is TRBV12-3 or TRBV12-4 and J usage is TRBJ2-4; weak D call: TRBD1 (6 bases). In nucleotides, the CDR3 is TGTGCCAGCAGTTTTGGACAGTCCTACATTCAGTACTTC. The encoded protein is CASSFGQSYIQYF.